What follows are 7 T cell receptor beta chains derived from one specimen sequenced in a study of human T cells and chemical hapten exposure. As for time point: patch test 2, 6 weeks after DPC sensitization. Treatment reported: therapeutic diphenylcyclopropenone sensitization with weekly scalp DPC. MiXCR was run by TCRdb on the RACE reads, yielding one entry per CDR3 protein. The data hold hundreds of thousands of distinct CDR3 sequences, with 6% to 7% observed a single time. The sequenced sample was whole blood, obtained in connection with sensitization to the hapten diphenylcyclopropenone (DPC). Every receptor here comes from a woman aged 18-29 years with alopecia areata. Some clones in this sample may be carry-over from other donors' samples.

This clonotype was found many times. The V and J genes are TRBV5-1 and TRBJ2-7; no firm D call. V shed 0 bases and J shed 5 bases, with 3 bases lying between them. There are 11 residues in the CDR3. Looked up from germline, CDR1 is SGHRS and CDR2 is YFSETQ. In nucleotides, the CDR3 is TGCGCCAGCAGCTTGGGCCACGAGCAGTACTTC. Protein product: CASSLGHEQYF.

This chain links TRBV2 with TRBJ1-2; maybe TRBD1 (5 bases). Trimming took off 3 bases at V and 4 bases at J, with 15 bases between the two ends. Per the germline V gene, CDR1 is SNHLY and CDR2 is FYNNEI. The CDR3 is 15 residues long. This chain's CDR3 is CASSEGGRDGYGYTF. DNA of the CDR3: TGTGCCAGCAGTGAGGGGGGTAGGGACGGCTATGGCTACACCTTC.

This clonotype has more than one count but fewer than ten. This sequence joins TRBV6-4 and TRBJ2-3; 9 nucleotides align to TRBD2. This CDR3 is 15 amino acids long. Germline values: CDR1 MRHNA, CDR2 SNTAGT. Unmatched junction bases numbered 8, after V lost 6 bases and J lost 4 bases. The CDR3 loop reads CASSKRGAPSDTQYF. CDR3 DNA: TGTGCCAGCAGCAAGCGGGGGGCGCCTTCAGATACGCAGTATTTT.

The chain uses TRBV11-2 and TRBJ2-1, with D perhaps assigned TRBD1 or TRBD2 (5 bases each). The germline V gene encodes CDR1 SGHAT and CDR2 FQNNGV. There are 17 residues in the CDR3. The ends were cut back, 5 bases at V and 0 bases at J, with 17 bases in the middle. CDR3 amino acids: CASSHRDPSSSYNEQFF. CDR3 bases: TGTGCCAGCAGCCACCGGGACCCCTCGAGCTCCTACAATGAGCAGTTCTTC. Filled out from reference TRBV11-2 and TRBJ2-1, the complete variable domain reads EAGVAQSPRYKIIEKRQSVAFWCNPISGHATLYWYQQILGQGPKLLIQFQNNGVVDDSQLPKDRFSAERLKGVDSTLKIQPAKLEDSAVYLCASSHRDPSSSYNEQFFGPGTRLTVL.

The chain combines TRBV2 with TRBJ1-2; 7 bases align to TRBD1. Germline trimming cut 5 bases from V and 5 bases from J; bases unmatched to any gene: 14. The germline gives CDR1 SNHLY, CDR2 FYNNEI. CDR3 length: 16 amino acids. For the CDR3, the DNA is TGTGCCAGCAGTCCTTTTTTTAGGACAGGTACATATGGCTACACCTTC. It codes for CASSPFFRTGTYGYTF.

This clonotype was detected only a few times. The chain employs TRBV6-5 and TRBJ2-7, with D tentatively TRBD2 (7 bases). Trimming took 5 bases from V and 2 from J, leaving 13 bases between them. Per germline, CDR1 MNHEY and CDR2 SVGAGI. This CDR3 spans 14 amino acids. CDR3 DNA: TGTGCCAGCAGTCGGGGGGCCTATCCCTACGAGCAGTACTTC. Protein product: CASSRGAYPYEQYF.

This clonotype has a handful of counts. The chain links TRBV7-9 to TRBJ2-4; D may be TRBD1 (5 bases). The CDR3 contains 16 residues. The germline V gene has CDR1 SEHNR and CDR2 FQNEAQ (reference sequence). Trimming removed 1 base from V and 1 base from J, with 11 bases in between. This CDR3 is CASSLGGRAAKNIQYF. The CDR3 DNA follows: TGTGCCAGCAGCTTAGGGGGCAGGGCGGCCAAAAACATTCAGTACTTC.